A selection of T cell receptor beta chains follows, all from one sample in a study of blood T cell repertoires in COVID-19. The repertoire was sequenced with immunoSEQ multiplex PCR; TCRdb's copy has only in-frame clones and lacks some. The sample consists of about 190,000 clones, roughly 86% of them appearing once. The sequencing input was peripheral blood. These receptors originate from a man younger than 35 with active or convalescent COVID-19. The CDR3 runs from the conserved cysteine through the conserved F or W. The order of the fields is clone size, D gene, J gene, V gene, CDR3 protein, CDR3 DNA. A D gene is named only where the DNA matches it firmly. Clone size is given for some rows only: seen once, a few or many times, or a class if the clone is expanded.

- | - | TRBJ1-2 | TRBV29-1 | CSVPSQENYGYTF | TGCAGCGTACCGTCACAGGAAAACTATGGCTACACCTTC
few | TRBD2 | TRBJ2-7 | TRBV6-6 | CASSFRTSGTLYEQYF | TGTGCCAGCAGTTTTAGAACTAGCGGGACCCTTTACGAGCAGTACTTC
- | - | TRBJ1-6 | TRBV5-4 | CASSLPGLSSPLHF | TGTGCCAGCAGCTTGCCGGGGTTAAGTTCACCCCTCCACTTT
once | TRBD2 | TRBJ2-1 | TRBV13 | CASSADVLAGRNEQFF | TGTGCCAGCAGCGCAGACGTCCTAGCGGGCCGCAATGAGCAGTTCTTC
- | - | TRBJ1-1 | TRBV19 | CASSMSDYKRMNTEAFF | TGTGCCAGTAGTATGTCAGACTACAAAAGGATGAACACTGAAGCTTTCTTT
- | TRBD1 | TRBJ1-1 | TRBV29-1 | CSVVPTRTGTTEAFF | TGCAGCGTTGTCCCCACCCGGACAGGGACCACTGAAGCTTTCTTT
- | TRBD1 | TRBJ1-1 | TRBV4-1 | CASRGTGGGLGYTEAFF | TGCGCCAGCAGAGGGACAGGGGGCGGTCTTGGGTACACTGAAGCTTTCTTT
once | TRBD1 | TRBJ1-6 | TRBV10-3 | CAIGDRVGSPLHF | TGTGCCATCGGGGACAGGGTAGGCTCACCCCTCCACTTT
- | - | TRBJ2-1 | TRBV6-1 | CASSDDRSRNEQFF | TGTGCCAGCAGTGACGACAGGAGCCGGAATGAGCAGTTCTTC
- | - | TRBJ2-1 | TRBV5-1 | CASSLTATLLSSYNEQFF | TGCGCCAGCAGCTTGACAGCTACGCTATTAAGCTCCTACAATGAGCAGTTCTTC
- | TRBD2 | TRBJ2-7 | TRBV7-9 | CASSLGWTSGSSPYEQYF | TGTGCCAGCAGCTTAGGCTGGACTAGCGGGAGTTCCCCCTACGAGCAGTACTTC
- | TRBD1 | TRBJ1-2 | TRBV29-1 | CSVGFPGQGGYGYTF | TGCAGCGTTGGATTCCCGGGACAGGGGGGCTATGGCTACACCTTC
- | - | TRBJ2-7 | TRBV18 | CASSRRDITSYEQYF | TGTGCCAGCTCCCGACGGGACATAACCTCCTACGAGCAGTACTTC
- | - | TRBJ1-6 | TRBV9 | CASSVEQGASPLHF | TGTGCCAGCAGCGTAGAACAGGGAGCATCACCCCTCCACTTT
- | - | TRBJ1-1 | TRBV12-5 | CASGFYTEAFF | TGTGCTAGTGGTTTCTACACTGAAGCTTTCTTT
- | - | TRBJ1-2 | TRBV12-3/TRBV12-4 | CASSAGTYGYTF | TGTGCCAGCAGTGCGGGAACCTATGGCTACACCTTC
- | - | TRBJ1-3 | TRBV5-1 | CASSFGQLGNTIYF | TGCGCCAGCAGCTTTGGCCAATTGGGAAACACCATATATTTT
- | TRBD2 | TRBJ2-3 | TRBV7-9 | CASSPRLGSGGAADTQYF | TGTGCCAGCAGCCCCAGACTGGGGAGCGGGGGGGCTGCGGATACGCAGTATTTT
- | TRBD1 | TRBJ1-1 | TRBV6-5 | CASSWTGNTEAFF | TGTGCCAGCAGTTGGACAGGGAACACTGAAGCTTTCTTT
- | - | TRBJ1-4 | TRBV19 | CASNLSGDDEKLFF | TGTGCCAGTAACTTATCAGGGGATGATGAAAAACTGTTTTTT
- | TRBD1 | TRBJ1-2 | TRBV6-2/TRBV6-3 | CASSRSTGGVTGYTF | TGTGCCAGCAGTCGTTCGACAGGGGGAGTAACTGGCTACACCTTC
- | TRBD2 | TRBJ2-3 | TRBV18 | CASSPQRGGDTDTQYF | TGTGCCAGCTCACCACAGCGGGGAGGGGACACAGATACGCAGTATTTT
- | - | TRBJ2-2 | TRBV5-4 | CASSLQTGNTGELFF | TGTGCCAGCAGCCTCCAAACAGGGAACACCGGGGAGCTGTTTTTT
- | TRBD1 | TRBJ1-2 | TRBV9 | CASSSRQGPIYTF | TGTGCCAGCAGCAGCAGACAGGGGCCGATCTACACCTTC
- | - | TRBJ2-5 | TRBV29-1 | CSVGKRQETQYF | TGCAGCGTCGGGAAGCGGCAAGAGACCCAGTACTTC
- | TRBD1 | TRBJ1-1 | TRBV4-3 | CASSKHDRGHTEAFF | TGCGCCAGCAGCAAACACGACAGGGGCCACACTGAAGCTTTCTTT
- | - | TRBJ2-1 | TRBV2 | CASRGDRSYNEQFF | TGTGCCAGCCGCGGGGACCGGTCCTACAATGAGCAGTTCTTC
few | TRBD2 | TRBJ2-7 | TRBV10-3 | CAISAGTSGRISEQYF | TGTGCCATCAGTGCGGGGACTAGCGGGAGAATTAGCGAGCAGTACTTC
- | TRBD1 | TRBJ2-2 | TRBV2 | CASNRGAAPGELFF | TGTGCCAGCAACAGGGGGGCCGCTCCCGGGGAGCTGTTTTTT
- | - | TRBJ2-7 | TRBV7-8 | CASSQPGLEDEQYF | TGTGCCAGCAGCCAACCGGGCCTGGAGGACGAGCAGTACTTC
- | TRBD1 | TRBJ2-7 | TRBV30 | CAWSFGTGFSDEQYF | TGTGCCTGGAGTTTCGGGACAGGGTTTTCCGACGAGCAGTACTTC
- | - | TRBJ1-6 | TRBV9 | CASSADPGGNSSPLHF | TGTGCCAGCAGCGCGGACCCCGGGGGAAACAGCTCACCCCTCCACTTT